This T cell receptor beta chain was observed in a study of read filtering for tumor transcriptome and immune sequencing. Background on the study: Among patients, some 17 were male and approximately 15 female, aged about 40 to 90 (mean approximately 60). IR-seq gave about 3.5 to 10.27 million TCR reads per sample; RNA-seq gave about 80 to 1273. DNase treatment preceded whole-transcriptome library preparation.

The length of the CDR3 is 20 residues. The trim removed 5 bases at V and 6 bases at J, leaving 20 bases unmatched. Germline values: CDR1 SGHAT, CDR2 FQNNGV. Of note for this clonotype: Its antigen remains unknown.

Molecular barcoded adaptors covering alpha/delta and beta/gamma chains were used on approximately 400 ng RNA. TCRdb analysed the reads with MiXCR anew, one entry per CDR3 protein. The sample lists around 130,000 distinct CDR3 sequences; about 13% were seen once. General study findings and limits: Sorted CD138-negative bone marrow cells were not purified T cells.

The chain recombines TRBV11-2 with TRBJ2-1; TRBD2 matches at 12 bases. The sequencing sample was made of a population of CD138-negative cells sorted from bone marrow. This TCR derives from a donor at least 40 years old with multiple myeloma. The CDR3 reads CASSPRTGLAGLGGLNEQFF. CDR3 nucleotide sequence: TGTGCCAGCAGCCCACGAACGGGACTAGCGGGCTTAGGTGGGCTCAATGAGCAGTTCTTC.